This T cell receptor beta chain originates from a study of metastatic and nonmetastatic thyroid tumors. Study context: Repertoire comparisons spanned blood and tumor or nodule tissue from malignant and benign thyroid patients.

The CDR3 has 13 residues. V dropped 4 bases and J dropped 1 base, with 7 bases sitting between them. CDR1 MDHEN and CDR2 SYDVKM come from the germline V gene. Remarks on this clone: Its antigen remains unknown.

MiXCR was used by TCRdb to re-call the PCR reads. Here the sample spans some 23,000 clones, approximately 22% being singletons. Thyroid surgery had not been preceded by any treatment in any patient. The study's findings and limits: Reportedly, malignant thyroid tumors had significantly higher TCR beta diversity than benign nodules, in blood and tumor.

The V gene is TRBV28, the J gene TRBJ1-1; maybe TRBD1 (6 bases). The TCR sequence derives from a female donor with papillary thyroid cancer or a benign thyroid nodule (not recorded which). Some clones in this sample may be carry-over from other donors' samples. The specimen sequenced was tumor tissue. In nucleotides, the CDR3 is TGTGCCAGCAGTTGGGGGCGGAACACTGAAGCTTTCTTT. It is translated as CASSWGRNTEAFF.